The 32 T cell receptor beta chains below all came from one sample that was sequenced in a study of Ad26.COV2.S vaccination and SARS-CoV-2 variants (TCRdb year 2021). Receptors were amplified or captured by the immunoSEQ multiplex PCR assay. TCRdb carries this immuneACCESS record with in-frame sequences only. Its versions omit some clonotypes, under half of them owing to an unresolved V gene in the studies checked, with the rest unexplained. This sample is represented by about 320,000 clones; 85% to 90% of them were singletons. The ten largest clones represent approximately 1.9% of the sample. Sample treatment or condition, as interpreted from the label and publication: roughly 18 received Ad26.COV2.S at low or high dose, single or two shots; 5 received placebo; per-sample allocation not given. Repertoires of vaccine and placebo recipients were sequenced from samples collected on day 63 after the first injection.

This specimen was peripheral blood, taken in a trial of Ad26.COV2.S vaccine versus placebo. The receptors come from a person between 18 and 59 years old who received the Ad26.COV2.S COVID-19 vaccine or a placebo.

This chain connects TRBV6-5 to TRBJ2-1, with 7 positions matching TRBD1. The CDR3 spans 15 residues. CDR1 and CDR2 (germline): MNHEY, SVGAGI. Unmatched junction bases numbered 9, after V lost 8 bases and J lost 2 bases. CDR3 region: CASGPSDRAYNEQFF. The CDR3 DNA reads TGTGCCAGCGGGCCTTCCGACAGGGCCTACAATGAGCAGTTCTTC.

This chain links TRBV6-2 or TRBV6-3 with TRBJ1-2; D unresolved. The CDR3 totals 13 residues. Trimming left V 3 bases short and J 8 bases short, with 13 bases between. CDR1 is MNHEY, CDR2 SVGEGT, per germline. The CDR3 sequence is CASSYRVVGGYTF. The CDR3 DNA follows: TGTGCCAGCAGTTATCGGGTAGTTGGAGGCTACACCTTC.

The chain carries TRBV6-2 or TRBV6-3 and TRBJ2-4; 7 bases are shared with TRBD1. Unmatched junction bases numbered 7, after V lost 2 bases and J lost 6 bases. Looked up from germline, CDR1 is MNHEY and CDR2 is SVGEGT. The CDR3 is 15 residues long. The CDR3 bases are TGTGCCAGCAGTTACAGAACAGGGGAAGGAAACATTCAGTACTTC. Protein sequence: CASSYRTGEGNIQYF.

The J gene is TRBJ2-5, the V gene TRBV5-1; 7 bases match TRBD2. The CDR3 consists of 15 residues. Germline CDR1 and CDR2: SGHRS and YFSETQ. With 2 bases clipped from V and 4 bases from J, the junction kept 8 bases outside the gene matches. CDR3 loop: CASSFGSSGGETQYF. CDR3 DNA: TGCGCCAGCAGCTTTGGGTCTAGCGGAGGAGAGACCCAGTACTTC.

V usage is TRBV27 and J usage is TRBJ1-6; tentatively, D is TRBD1 (6 bases). This CDR3 contains 17 residues. V was cut by 5 bases and J by 0 bases, with 14 bases left in between. Germline loops: CDR1 MNHEY, CDR2 SMNVEV (reference sequence). This CDR3 is CASSRRGESSYNSPLHF. CDR3 bases: TGTGCCAGCAGTCGGAGGGGGGAAAGCTCCTATAATTCACCCCTCCACTTT.

V gene TRBV7-9 combines with J gene TRBJ1-3; D unresolved. The CDR3 totals 15 residues. V was clipped by 5 bases and J by 2 bases, with 13 bases between them. The germline CDR1 and CDR2 sequences are SEHNR and FQNEAQ (reference sequence). CDR3 in amino acids: CASSRSLDPGNTIYF. CDR3 sequence (DNA): TGTGCCAGCAGCCGATCCCTGGACCCTGGAAACACCATATATTTT.

V is TRBV3-1 (or the pseudogene TRBV3-2) and J is TRBJ1-5; D unclear. This CDR3 spans 15 amino acids. CDR1 and CDR2 (germline): LGHDT, YNNKEL (reference sequence). V dropped 0 bases and J dropped 1 base, with 7 bases sitting between them. The CDR3, as DNA: TGTGCCAGCAGCCAAGATATAGCGAGCAATCAGCCCCAGCATTTT. This codes for CASSQDIASNQPQHF.

The chain uses TRBV10-3 and TRBJ1-3, with D perhaps TRBD1 (6 bases). With 6 bases removed from V and 0 bases from J, the gap between germline ends came to 15 bases. The CDR3 loop spans 16 amino acids. CDR1 ENHRY and CDR2 SYGVKD come from the germline V gene. The DNA for the CDR3 is TGTGCCATCAGGAGACAGGCATTCGACTCTGGAAACACCATATATTTT. Its translation is CAIRRQAFDSGNTIYF.

This clone was counted only a few times. The rearrangement uses TRBV14 and TRBJ1-2; D is perhaps TRBD1 (6 bases). The CDR3 runs to 13 residues. V lost 4 bases and J 4 bases, leaving 10 bases between the germline ends. Germline-derived CDR1 and CDR2 are SGHDN and FVKESK. This CDR3 reads CASSPGVSYGYTF. CDR3 coding DNA: TGTGCCAGCAGCCCAGGGGTTTCCTATGGCTACACCTTC. The variable domain in full, with the rest retrieved from reference TRBV14 and TRBJ1-2, is EAGVTQFPSHSVIEKGQTVTLRCDPISGHDNLYWYRRVMGKEIKFLLHFVKESKQDESGMPNNRFLAERTGGTYSTLKVQPAELEDSGVYFCASSPGVSYGYTFGSGTRLTVV.

The rearrangement joins TRBV19 to TRBJ1-5; TRBD1 matches at 9 bases. CDR1 is LNHDA and CDR2 is SQIVND in the germline V gene (reference sequence). The CDR3 loop spans 14 amino acids. J lost 4 bases, V lost 6 bases, and 4 bases had no gene match. CDR3 bases: TGTGCCAGTAGGGGACAGGGAAAGAATCAGCCCCAGCATTTT. Translated: CASRGQGKNQPQHF.

V gene TRBV7-2 combines with J gene TRBJ1-5; no definite D call. Deletions cut 8 bases from V and 5 bases from J, with 10 bases between. CDR1 is SGHTA, CDR2 FQGNSA, per germline. The length of the CDR3 is 12 residues. The CDR3 loop is CASGLADQPQHF. CDR3 DNA sequence: TGTGCCAGCGGTCTAGCCGATCAGCCCCAGCATTTT.

This rearrangement joins TRBV6-5 to TRBJ2-5; a possible D gene is TRBD2 (6 bases). Deletions cut 6 bases from V and 0 bases from J, with 8 bases between. Germline CDR1 MNHEY, CDR2 SVGAGI. CDR3 length: 13 amino acids. The chain's CDR3 is CASRGLYQETQYF. CDR3 nucleotide sequence: TGTGCCAGCAGGGGACTTTACCAAGAGACCCAGTACTTC.

This clone was found once. The chain recombines TRBV7-2 with TRBJ1-2; D not certain. CDR3 size: 16 residues. Germline V CDR1 and CDR2: SGHTA, FQGNSA. Trimming took 1 base from V and 2 from J, leaving 14 bases between them. The CDR3 nucleotides are TGTGCCAGCAGCTTAGATATCAGAAGTTCCAACTATGGCTACACCTTC. Its translation: CASSLDIRSSNYGYTF.

The chain recombines TRBV2 with TRBJ2-3; D unclear. Germline V CDR1 and CDR2: SNHLY, FYNNEI. V lost 5 bases, J lost 0 bases, and 9 bases lay in between. The CDR3 spans 14 residues. CDR3 coding DNA: TGTGCCAGCAGTCGCTCGACTAGCACAGATACGCAGTATTTT. It translates to CASSRSTSTDTQYF.

The chain uses TRBV9 and TRBJ2-6; D possibly corresponds to TRBD1 (6 bases). The CDR3 has 17 amino acids. The germline V gene has CDR1 SGDLS and CDR2 YYNGEE. V lost 6 bases, J lost 0 bases, and 16 bases lay in between. The DNA for the CDR3 is TGTGCCAGCAAGACGACAGGTGATCACTCTGGGGCCAACGTCCTGACTTTC. Its protein product is CASKTTGDHSGANVLTF.

The CDR3 nucleotides are TGTGCTAGTGGATCAAGGGATCAGCCCCAGCATTTT. This encodes CASGSRDQPQHF. V usage is TRBV12-5 and J usage is TRBJ1-5, with D uncertain. The CDR3 extends over 12 amino acids. V was shortened by 6 bases and J by 5 bases, with 8 bases between the two germline ends. Germline V gene lookup returns CDR1 LGHNT and CDR2 FRNRAP.

The DNA of the CDR3 is TGTGCCATCAGTGCTGGGAATAGCAATCAGCCCCAGCATTTT. Translating gives CAISAGNSNQPQHF. V is TRBV10-3 and J is TRBJ1-5; D unresolved. V lost 4 bases and J 0 bases, leaving 7 bases between the germline ends. This CDR3 comprises 14 residues. Looked up from germline, CDR1 is ENHRY and CDR2 is SYGVKD.

The rearrangement joins TRBV18 to TRBJ2-3, with 8 bases lining up with TRBD2. V shed 3 bases, J shed 2 bases, and the junction held 7 bases outside the gene matches. The CDR3 extends over 16 amino acids. Germline V gene sequence: CDR1 KGHSH, CDR2 LQKENI. The DNA of the CDR3 is TGTGCCAGCTCACCTGGACTAGCAGACACCACAGATACGCAGTATTTT. Translating it yields CASSPGLADTTDTQYF. Full variable domain (outside the CDR3, taken from reference TRBV18 and TRBJ2-3): NAGVMQNPRHLVRRRGQEARLRCSPMKGHSHVYWYRQLPEEGLKFMVYLQKENIIDESGMPKERFSAEFPKEGPSILRIQQVVRGDSAAYFCASSPGLADTTDTQYFGPGTRLTVL.

The chain combines TRBV7-9 with TRBJ2-3, with D perhaps being TRBD1 or TRBD2 (6 bases each). The ends were cut back, 4 bases at V and 1 base at J, with 12 bases in the middle. CDR3 length: 15 amino acids. The germline V gene has CDR1 SEHNR and CDR2 FQNEAQ (reference sequence). Here the CDR3 DNA reads TGTGCCAGCAGCTCAATTAGGGGGGGCACAGATACGCAGTATTTT. It encodes CASSSIRGGTDTQYF.

This clone rates as large (0.1 to 1%). This chain connects TRBV19 to TRBJ2-7, with D unclear. The V and J ends lost 1 base and 5 bases respectively, with 15 bases between them. Germline loops: CDR1 LNHDA, CDR2 SQIVND (reference sequence). The length of the CDR3 is 15 residues. The CDR3 nucleotides are TGTGCCAGTAGTATAGGGTGGGCCATTGAGAACGAGCAGTACTTC. Its translation is CASSIGWAIENEQYF. Filled out from reference TRBV19 and TRBJ2-7, the complete variable domain reads DGGITQSPKYLFRKEGQNVTLSCEQNLNHDAMYWYRQDPGQGLRLIYYSQIVNDFQKGDIAEGYSVSREKKESFPLTVTSAQKNPTAFYLCASSIGWAIENEQYFGPGTRLTVT.

The J gene is TRBJ1-2, the V gene TRBV6-5, with D possibly being TRBD1 (5 bases). CDR3 length: 15 amino acids. The germline V gene has CDR1 MNHEY and CDR2 SVGAGI. The V and J ends lost 2 bases and 0 bases respectively, with 10 bases between them. The CDR3 region is CASSYRDRANYGYTF. In DNA, the CDR3 is TGTGCCAGCAGTTACCGGGACCGCGCTAACTATGGCTACACCTTC.

This chain uses TRBV7-9 with TRBJ1-5; a possible D gene is TRBD1 (6 bases). Germline values: CDR1 SEHNR, CDR2 FQNEAQ (reference sequence). The CDR3 covers 15 residues. V was cut by 0 bases and J by 4 bases, with 10 bases left in between. The CDR3 reads CASSLAGGQNQPQHF. The CDR3 bases are TGTGCCAGCAGCTTAGCCGGCGGACAGAATCAGCCCCAGCATTTT.

This clone was seen more than once but under ten times. This chain links TRBV7-9 with TRBJ1-3; no firm D call. The CDR3 has 14 amino acids. Trimming took 8 bases from V and 0 from J, leaving 11 bases between them. The germline V gene encodes CDR1 SEHNR and CDR2 FQNEAQ (reference sequence). The CDR3 DNA is TGTGCCAGCGAGACACCCTACTCTGGAAACACCATATATTTT. Its protein is CASETPYSGNTIYF.

This clone was picked up one time. This rearrangement joins TRBV30 to TRBJ1-5, with TRBD1 as a possible D gene (5 bases). V was clipped by 0 bases and J by 3 bases, with 12 bases between them. Germline CDR1 GTSNPN, CDR2 SVGIG (reference sequence). The CDR3 is made up of 15 amino acids. In DNA, the CDR3 is TGTGCCTGGAGTGTACTCGGGGCCCTCAATCAGCCCCAGCATTTT. Its translation is CAWSVLGALNQPQHF.

V gene TRBV5-1 combines with J gene TRBJ2-2; D is tentatively TRBD1 or TRBD2 (5 bases each). The CDR3 has 15 amino acids. V was shortened by 4 bases and J by 5 bases, with 15 bases between the two germline ends. The germline V gene encodes CDR1 SGHRS and CDR2 YFSETQ. DNA for the CDR3: TGCGCCAGCAGCCGGGTTCCGGGGCGGACCGGGGAGCTGTTTTTT. It encodes CASSRVPGRTGELFF.

The chain uses TRBV6-6 and TRBJ1-6, with no clear D. The V gene lost 0 bases and the J gene lost 10 bases, with 13 bases spanning the gap. This CDR3 region has 15 residues. Germline V lookup: CDR1 MNHNY, CDR2 SVGAGI (reference sequence). The CDR3 DNA follows: TGTGCCAGCAGTTACTCGACGGCTACGGACTCACCCCTCCACTTT. Translated, it gives CASSYSTATDSPLHF.

J is TRBJ1-2 and V is TRBV15; TRBD1 matches 9 bases. V lost 1 base to trimming and J lost 3 bases; unmatched junction nucleotides: 6. CDR1 and CDR2 from the germline V gene are LNHNV and YYDKDF (reference sequence). This CDR3 is 16 amino acids long. This chain's CDR3 is CATSRAGTGKDYGYTF. As DNA, the CDR3 is TGTGCCACCAGCAGAGCGGGGACAGGGAAAGACTATGGCTACACCTTC.

This chain joins TRBV7-8 and TRBJ1-2; 7 bases are shared with TRBD1. The germline CDR1 and CDR2 sequences are SGHVS and FQNEAQ. CDR3 length: 13 amino acids. Trimming cost V 5 bases and J 8 bases; bases outside gene matches: 8. The CDR3 sequence: CASSPRQGSGYTF. The CDR3 DNA follows: TGTGCCAGCAGCCCGAGACAGGGCTCCGGCTACACCTTC.

The chain uses TRBV30 and TRBJ1-5; weak D call: TRBD1 (5 bases). Germline V gene data show CDR1 as GTSNPN and CDR2 as SVGIG (reference sequence). The CDR3 loop spans 13 amino acids. The V end lost 0 bases, the J end lost 5 bases, and 8 bases lay between the germline ends. CDR3: CAWSVSGYQPQHF. The CDR3 DNA follows: TGTGCCTGGAGTGTATCAGGGTATCAGCCCCAGCATTTT.

The chain carries TRBV29-1 and TRBJ2-5; possible D gene TRBD1, 5 bases. The CDR3 totals 15 residues. Germline V gene data show CDR1 as SQVTM and CDR2 as ANQGSEA. Trimming removed 6 bases from V and 4 bases from J, with 21 bases in between. CDR3 sequence reads: CSVLPGPGIGETQYF. As DNA, the CDR3 is TGCAGCGTCCTCCCCGGGCCAGGGATAGGAGAGACCCAGTACTTC.

The chain couples TRBV5-1 to TRBJ2-1, with TRBD1 identical over 8 bases. The CDR3 consists of 15 residues. Trimming took 3 bases from V and 9 from J; bases not matched to a gene: 11. Per germline, CDR1 SGHRS and CDR2 YFSETQ. In DNA, the CDR3 is TGCGCCAGCAGCTCGATGGACAGGGTGGAGGGTGAGCAGTTCTTC. As protein: CASSSMDRVEGEQFF.

The chain employs TRBV7-9 and TRBJ1-2; 9 bases match TRBD1. Looked up from germline, CDR1 is SEHNR and CDR2 is FQNEAQ (reference sequence). The CDR3 runs 15 residues. With 3 bases clipped from V and 6 bases from J, the junction kept 8 bases outside the gene matches. The CDR3 region is CASSLARTGAHGYTF. CDR3 coding DNA: TGTGCCAGCAGCTTGGCCCGGACAGGGGCCCATGGCTACACCTTC.